The present T cell receptor (beta chain) was sequenced within a study of T cells in Graves' hyperthyroidism and ophthalmopathy. This clonotype showed up many times. The TCR beta CDR3 regions underwent amplification using RNA transcripts as the source. A first-round RT-PCR of the TCR CDR3 used the HTBI primer set. In TCRdb, the multiplex PCR reads were re-called with MiXCR into one record per CDR3 protein. The sample yields 300,000 or so distinct CDR3 sequences, roughly 15% seen once. The V gene's germline CDR1 is LGHDT and CDR2 YNNKEL (reference sequence). The ends lost 0 bases at V and 4 bases at J; junction bases unmatched: 5. This CDR3 comprises 17 residues.

This TCR was recovered from a man aged 25 to 40 with Graves' hyperthyroidism. The rearrangement uses TRBV3-1 and TRBJ2-1, with 11 bases lining up with TRBD2. The source material was blood. The CDR3 bases are TGTGCCAGCAGCCAAGATCGACTAGCGGGATTTTACAATGAGCAGTTCTTC. Translated, it gives CASSQDRLAGFYNEQFF.